The entry below gives a single T cell receptor (beta chain) sequence along with its context. Its target is not known. Compared with germline, one end of the junction differs, possibly owing to a read error. TCRdb's copy holds only in-frame clones and misses some; the assay was immunoSEQ multiplex PCR. In the table there are 150,000 to 200,000 clones, 94% of which are singletons. Second-dose recipients at about 4 or about 12 weeks were treated as one pooled group. CDR3 length: 10 residues. Germline CDR1 WNHNN, CDR2 SYGVQD (reference sequence). This sample is part of a study of T cell responses to AZD1222 COVID-19 vaccine. Study-level findings and limits: Repertoire sampling occurred only after the peak T cell response. It should be noted that donors were predominantly white British and more often female, and clonal diversity was possibly underestimated.

V gene TRBV10-1 combines with J gene TRBJ2-7; D is unclear. The clonotype was recovered from an adult who received the AZD1222 COVID-19 vaccine. The input for sequencing was peripheral blood, taken 28 days after the second AZD1222 dose. The CDR3 here is CASSSNEQYF. The CDR3 nucleotides read TGCGCCAGCAGCTCCAACGAGCAGTACTTC.